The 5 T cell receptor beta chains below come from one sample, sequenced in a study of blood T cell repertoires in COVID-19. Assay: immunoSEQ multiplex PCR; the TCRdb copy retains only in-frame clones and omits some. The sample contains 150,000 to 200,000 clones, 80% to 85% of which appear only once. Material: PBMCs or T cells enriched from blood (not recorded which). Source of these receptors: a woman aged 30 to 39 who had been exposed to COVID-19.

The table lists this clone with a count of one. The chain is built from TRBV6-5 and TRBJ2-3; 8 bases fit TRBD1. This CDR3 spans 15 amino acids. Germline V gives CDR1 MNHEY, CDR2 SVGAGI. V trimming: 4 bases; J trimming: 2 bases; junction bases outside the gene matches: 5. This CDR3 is CASSSGTGDTDTQYF. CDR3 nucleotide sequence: TGTGCCAGCAGTTCCGGGACAGGCGACACAGATACGCAGTATTTT.

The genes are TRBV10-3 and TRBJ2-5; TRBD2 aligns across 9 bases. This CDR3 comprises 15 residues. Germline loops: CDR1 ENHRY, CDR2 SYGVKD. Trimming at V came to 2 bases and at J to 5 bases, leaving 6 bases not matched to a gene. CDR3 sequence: CAISEGLAGSETQYF. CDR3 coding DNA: TGTGCCATCAGTGAGGGCCTAGCGGGGAGCGAGACCCAGTACTTC.

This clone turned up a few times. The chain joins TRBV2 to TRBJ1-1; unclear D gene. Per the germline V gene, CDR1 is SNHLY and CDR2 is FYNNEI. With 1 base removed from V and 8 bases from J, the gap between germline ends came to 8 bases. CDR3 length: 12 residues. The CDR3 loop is CASSEGEGEAFF. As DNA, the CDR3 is TGTGCCAGCAGTGAAGGGGAGGGCGAAGCTTTCTTT.

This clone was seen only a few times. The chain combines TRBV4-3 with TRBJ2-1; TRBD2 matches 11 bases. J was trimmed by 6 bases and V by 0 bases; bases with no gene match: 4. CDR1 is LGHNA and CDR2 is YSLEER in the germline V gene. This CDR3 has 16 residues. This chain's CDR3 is CASSQDLLAGANEQFF. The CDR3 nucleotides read TGCGCCAGCAGCCAAGATTTACTAGCGGGGGCCAATGAGCAGTTCTTC.

The DNA for the CDR3 is TGTGCCAGTGCCCCCAGGCGCGGGGGGGGCACAGATACGCAGTATTTT. Encoded protein: CASAPRRGGGTDTQYF. The V call is TRBV19, the J call TRBJ2-3, with 9 bases identical to TRBD2. Germline CDR1 LNHDA, CDR2 SQIVND (reference sequence). Germline trimming cut 8 bases from V and 1 base from J; bases unmatched to any gene: 10. The CDR3 is 16 residues long.